These 5 T cell receptor beta chains share one sample of origin, sequenced in a study of T cells after yellow fever vaccination. TCRdb redid the calling of the 5' RACE reads with MiXCR, one entry per CDR3 protein. Among around 500,000 distinct CDR3 sequences listed, 20% to 25% were seen once. Material: PBMCs, obtained roughly 20 days after the first yellow fever vaccination. The receptor set was obtained from a man younger than 30 who received the YFV17D yellow fever vaccine.

V is TRBV15 and J is TRBJ2-5; maybe TRBD2 (5 bases). The CDR3 length is 12 residues. Trimming shortened V by 5 bases and J by 2 bases, and 6 bases separated the two germline ends. Germline lookup yields CDR1 LNHNV and CDR2 YYDKDF (reference sequence). CDR3 coding DNA: TGTGCCACCAGCTCGGGGCAAGAGACCCAGTACTTC. It encodes CATSSGQETQYF.

The rearrangement joins TRBV5-1 to TRBJ2-5, with D maybe TRBD1 (5 bases). The germline gives CDR1 SGHRS, CDR2 YFSETQ. The CDR3 spans 14 residues. Trimming removed 2 bases at V and 4 bases at J, with 12 bases between. The CDR3 is CASSLQAPGETQYF. CDR3 nucleotides: TGCGCCAGCAGCTTACAGGCACCGGGAGAGACCCAGTACTTC.

This chain uses TRBV20-1 with TRBJ2-3; 8 positions agree with TRBD1. The V and J ends lost 5 bases and 2 bases, in that order; junction bases with no gene match: 6. Germline V lookup: CDR1 DFQATT, CDR2 SNEGSKA (reference sequence). This CDR3 has 14 amino acids. The CDR3: CSAPRTGNTDTQYF. CDR3 bases: TGCAGTGCTCCAAGGACAGGGAACACAGATACGCAGTATTTT.

The gene calls are TRBV6-2 or TRBV6-3 and TRBJ2-1, with TRBD2 matching 12 bases. The CDR3 covers 15 residues. J was trimmed by 9 bases and V by 6 bases; bases with no gene match: 9. Germline CDR1 and CDR2: MNHEY and SVGEGT. CDR3: CASRLLAGGSAEQFF. The CDR3 region has the DNA TGTGCCAGCAGGCTTCTAGCGGGGGGGTCCGCTGAGCAGTTCTTC.

This clonotype was seen only once. The V and J genes are TRBV6-5 and TRBJ2-2; TRBD1 or TRBD2 may be the D gene (5 bases each). V lost 1 base and J lost 7, with 13 bases in between. CDR1 and CDR2 (germline): MNHEY, SVGAGI. The CDR3 sequence is 15 residues long. CDR3 nucleotide sequence: TGTGCCAGCAGTTACTGGTCAGGGAGAAGCGGGGAGCTGTTTTTT. Amino acid sequence: CASSYWSGRSGELFF.